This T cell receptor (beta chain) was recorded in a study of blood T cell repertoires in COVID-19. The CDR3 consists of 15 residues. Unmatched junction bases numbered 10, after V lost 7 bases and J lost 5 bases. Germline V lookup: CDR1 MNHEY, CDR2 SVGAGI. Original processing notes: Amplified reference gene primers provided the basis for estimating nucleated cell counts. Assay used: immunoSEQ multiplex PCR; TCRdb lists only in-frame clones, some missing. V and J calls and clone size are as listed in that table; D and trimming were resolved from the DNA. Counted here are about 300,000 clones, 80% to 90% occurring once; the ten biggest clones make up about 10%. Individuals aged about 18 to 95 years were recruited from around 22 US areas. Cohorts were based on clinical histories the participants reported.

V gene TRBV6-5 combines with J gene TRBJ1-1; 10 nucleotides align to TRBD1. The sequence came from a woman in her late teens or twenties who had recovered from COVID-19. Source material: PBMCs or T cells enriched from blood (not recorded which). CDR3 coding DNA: TGTGCCAGCACTTCACCCTGGACAGGGGGAACTGAAGCTTTCTTT. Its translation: CASTSPWTGGTEAFF.